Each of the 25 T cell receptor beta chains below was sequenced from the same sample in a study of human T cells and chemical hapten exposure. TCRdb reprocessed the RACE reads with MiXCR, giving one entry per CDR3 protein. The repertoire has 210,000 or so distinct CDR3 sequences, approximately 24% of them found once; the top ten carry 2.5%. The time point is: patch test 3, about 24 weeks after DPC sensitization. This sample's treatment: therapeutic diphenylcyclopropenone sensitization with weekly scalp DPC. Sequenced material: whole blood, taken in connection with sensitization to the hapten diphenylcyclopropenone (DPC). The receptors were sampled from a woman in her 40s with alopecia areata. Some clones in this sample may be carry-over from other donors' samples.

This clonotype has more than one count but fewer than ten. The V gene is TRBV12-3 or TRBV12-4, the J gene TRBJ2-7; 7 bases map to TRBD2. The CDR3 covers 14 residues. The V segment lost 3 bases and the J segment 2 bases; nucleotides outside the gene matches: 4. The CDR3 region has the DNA TGTGCCAGCAGTTTTCGGGGGACTACCTACGAGCAGTACTTC. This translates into CASSFRGTTYEQYF.

The CDR3 DNA reads as TGTGCCAGCAGTTTAGGGAGGGGGCTCTATGGCTACACCTTC. Protein product: CASSLGRGLYGYTF. The chain combines TRBV27 with TRBJ1-2; TRBD1 aligns across 7 bases. Germline V gene sequence: CDR1 MNHEY, CDR2 SMNVEV (reference sequence). The junction had 4 bases not matched to a gene; V was cut back by 2 bases and J by 4 bases. The CDR3 spans 14 residues.

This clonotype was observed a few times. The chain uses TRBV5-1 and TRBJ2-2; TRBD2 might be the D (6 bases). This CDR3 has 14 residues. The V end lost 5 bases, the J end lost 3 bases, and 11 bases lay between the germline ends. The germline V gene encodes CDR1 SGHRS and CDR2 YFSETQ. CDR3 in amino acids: CASRRTTDTGELFF. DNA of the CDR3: TGCGCCAGCAGACGGACTACCGACACCGGGGAGCTGTTTTTT.

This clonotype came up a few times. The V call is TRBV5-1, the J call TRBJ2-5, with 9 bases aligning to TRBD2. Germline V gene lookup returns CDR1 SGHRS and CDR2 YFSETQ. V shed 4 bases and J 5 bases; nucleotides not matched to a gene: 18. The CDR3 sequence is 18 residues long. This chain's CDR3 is CASSRNGAGGPPVETQYF. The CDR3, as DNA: TGCGCCAGCAGCCGAAACGGGGCGGGAGGGCCCCCTGTGGAGACCCAGTACTTC.

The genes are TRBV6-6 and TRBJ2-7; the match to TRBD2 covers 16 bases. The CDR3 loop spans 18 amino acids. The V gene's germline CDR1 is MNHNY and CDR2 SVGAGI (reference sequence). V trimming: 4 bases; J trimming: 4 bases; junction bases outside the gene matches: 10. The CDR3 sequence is CASSSPSGTSGREYEQYF. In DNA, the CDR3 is TGTGCCAGCAGTTCCCCCTCCGGGACTAGCGGGAGGGAGTACGAGCAGTACTTC.

The DNA of the CDR3 is TGCAGCGTTGAGAGGAACACTGAAGCTTTCTTT. Translation: CSVERNTEAFF. The chain couples TRBV29-1 to TRBJ1-1; D is uncertain. The CDR3 totals 11 residues. V gave up 3 bases and J gave up 1 base, with 3 bases separating them. From germline, CDR1 is SQVTM and CDR2 ANQGSEA.

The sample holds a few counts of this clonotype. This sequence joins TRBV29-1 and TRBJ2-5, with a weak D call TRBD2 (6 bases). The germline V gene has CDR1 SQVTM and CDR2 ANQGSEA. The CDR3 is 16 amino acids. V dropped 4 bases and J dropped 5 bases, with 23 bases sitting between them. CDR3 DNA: TGCAGCGTTGTGGCCCGGGACTCCCGACCCGGGGAGACCCAGTACTTC. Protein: CSVVARDSRPGETQYF. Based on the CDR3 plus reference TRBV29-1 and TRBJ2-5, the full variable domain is SAVISQKPSRDICQRGTSLTIQCQVDSQVTMMFWYRQQPGQSLTLIATANQGSEATYESGFVIDKFPISRPNLTFSTLTVSNMSPEDSSIYLCSVVARDSRPGETQYFGPGTRLLVL.

The CDR3 nucleotides read TGTGCCAGCAGCATCCGGGAGAATTCCTACAATGAGCAGTTCTTC. It yields the protein CASSIRENSYNEQFF. The chain links TRBV7-3 to TRBJ2-1; perhaps TRBD2 as D (6 bases). With 5 bases removed from V and 1 base from J, the gap between germline ends came to 12 bases. The V gene's germline CDR1 is SGHTA and CDR2 FQGTGA. The CDR3 runs to 15 residues.

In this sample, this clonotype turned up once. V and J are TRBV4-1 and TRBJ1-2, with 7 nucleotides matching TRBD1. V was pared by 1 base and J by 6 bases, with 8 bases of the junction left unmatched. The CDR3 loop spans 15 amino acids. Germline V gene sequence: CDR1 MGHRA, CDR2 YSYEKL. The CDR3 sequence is CASSQGTGEGHGYTF. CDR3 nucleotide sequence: TGCGCCAGCAGCCAAGGAACAGGGGAAGGCCATGGCTACACCTTC.

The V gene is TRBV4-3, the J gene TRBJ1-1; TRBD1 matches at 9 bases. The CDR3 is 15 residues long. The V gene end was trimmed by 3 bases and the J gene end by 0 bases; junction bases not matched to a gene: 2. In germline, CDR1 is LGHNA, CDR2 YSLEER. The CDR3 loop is CASSHGQGMNTEAFF. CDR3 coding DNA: TGCGCCAGCAGCCATGGACAGGGGATGAACACTGAAGCTTTCTTT.

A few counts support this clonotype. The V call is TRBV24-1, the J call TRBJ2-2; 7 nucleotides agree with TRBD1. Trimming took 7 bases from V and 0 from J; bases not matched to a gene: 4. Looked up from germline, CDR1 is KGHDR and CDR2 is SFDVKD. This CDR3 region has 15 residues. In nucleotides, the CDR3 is TGTGCCACCAGGACTGGGACAGCGAACACCGGGGAGCTGTTTTTT. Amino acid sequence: CATRTGTANTGELFF.

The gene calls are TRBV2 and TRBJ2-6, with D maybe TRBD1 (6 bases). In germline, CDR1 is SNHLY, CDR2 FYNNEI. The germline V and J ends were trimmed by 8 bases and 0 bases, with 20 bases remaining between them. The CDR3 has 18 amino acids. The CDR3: CASEGPTGLISGANVLTF. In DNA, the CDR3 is TGTGCCAGCGAGGGTCCCACAGGGCTGATCTCTGGGGCCAACGTCCTGACTTTC. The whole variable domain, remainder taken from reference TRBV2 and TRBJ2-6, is EPEVTQTPSHQVTQMGQEVILRCVPISNHLYFYWYRQILGQKVEFLVSFYNNEISEKSEIFDDQFSVERPDGSNFTLKIRSTKLEDSAMYFCASEGPTGLISGANVLTFGAGSRLTVL.

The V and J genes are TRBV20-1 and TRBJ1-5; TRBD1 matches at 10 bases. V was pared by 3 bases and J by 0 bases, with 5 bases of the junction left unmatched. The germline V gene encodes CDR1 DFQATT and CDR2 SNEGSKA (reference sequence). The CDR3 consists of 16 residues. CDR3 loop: CSASRWDRGSNQPQHF. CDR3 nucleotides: TGCAGTGCTAGCCGTTGGGACAGGGGTAGCAATCAGCCCCAGCATTTT.

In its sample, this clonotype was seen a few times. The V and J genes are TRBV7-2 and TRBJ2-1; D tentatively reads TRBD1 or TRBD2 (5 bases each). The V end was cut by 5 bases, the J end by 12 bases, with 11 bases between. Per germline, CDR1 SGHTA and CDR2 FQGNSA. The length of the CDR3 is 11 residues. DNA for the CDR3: TGTGCCAGCAGCCCAGGGACCGCGCAGTTCTTC. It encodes CASSPGTAQFF. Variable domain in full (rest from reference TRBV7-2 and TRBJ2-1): GAGVSQSPSNKVTEKGKDVELRCDPISGHTALYWYRQSLGQGLEFLIYFQGNSAPDKSGLPSDRFSAERTGGSVSTLTIQRTQQEDSAVYLCASSPGTAQFFGPGTRLTVL.

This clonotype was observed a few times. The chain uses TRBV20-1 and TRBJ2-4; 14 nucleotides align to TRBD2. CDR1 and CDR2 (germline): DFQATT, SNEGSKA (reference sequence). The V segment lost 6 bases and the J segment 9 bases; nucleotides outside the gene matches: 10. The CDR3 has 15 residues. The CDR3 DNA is TGCAGTGCGCCGGGACTAGCGGGAGATTGGAGCATTCAGTACTTC. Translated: CSAPGLAGDWSIQYF.

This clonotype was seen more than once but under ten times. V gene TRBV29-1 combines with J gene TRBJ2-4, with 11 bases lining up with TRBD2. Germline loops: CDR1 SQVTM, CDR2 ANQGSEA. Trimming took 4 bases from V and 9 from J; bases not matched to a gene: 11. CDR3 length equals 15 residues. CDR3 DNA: TGCAGCGTTGGAGTTAGCGGGAGGGCGGCGAGCATTCAGTACTTC. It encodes CSVGVSGRAASIQYF.

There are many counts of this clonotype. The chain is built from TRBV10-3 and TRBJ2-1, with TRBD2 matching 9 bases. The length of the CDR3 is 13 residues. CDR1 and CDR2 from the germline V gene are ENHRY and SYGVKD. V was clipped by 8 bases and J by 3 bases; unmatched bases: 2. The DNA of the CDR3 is TGTGCCATCCAGCGGGAGGTCTACAATGAGCAGTTCTTC. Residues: CAIQREVYNEQFF.

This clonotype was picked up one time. CDR3 amino acids: CASTSGGTLMGTQYF. CDR3 sequence (DNA): TGTGCCAGCACCAGTGGTGGGACTCTCATGGGGACCCAGTACTTC. The chain combines TRBV2 with TRBJ2-5; weak D call: TRBD2 (6 bases). Germline V gene data show CDR1 as SNHLY and CDR2 as FYNNEI. The ends were cut back, 7 bases at V and 7 bases at J, with 22 bases in the middle. The length of the CDR3 is 15 residues.

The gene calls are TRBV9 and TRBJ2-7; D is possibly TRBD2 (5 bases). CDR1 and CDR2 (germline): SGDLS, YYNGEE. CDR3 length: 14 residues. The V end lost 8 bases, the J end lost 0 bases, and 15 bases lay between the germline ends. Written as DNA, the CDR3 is TGTGCCAGGCCTATAGCGAGAAGCTCCTACGAGCAGTACTTC. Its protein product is CARPIARSSYEQYF.

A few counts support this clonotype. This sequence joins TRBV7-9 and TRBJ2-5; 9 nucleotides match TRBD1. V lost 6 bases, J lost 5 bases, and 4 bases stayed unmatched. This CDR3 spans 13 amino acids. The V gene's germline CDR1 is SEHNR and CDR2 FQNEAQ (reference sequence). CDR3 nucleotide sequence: TGTGCCAGCAGTACTACAGGGGGCGAGACCCAGTACTTC. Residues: CASSTTGGETQYF.

The CDR3, as DNA: TGTGCCAGCAGTTTACCCGGACAGCTATTATCCTATGGCTACACCTTC. Residues: CASSLPGQLLSYGYTF. The chain employs TRBV28 and TRBJ1-2, with D possibly being TRBD1 (6 bases). V was clipped by 2 bases and J by 4 bases, with 17 bases between them. Germline loops: CDR1 MDHEN, CDR2 SYDVKM. This CDR3 region has 16 residues.

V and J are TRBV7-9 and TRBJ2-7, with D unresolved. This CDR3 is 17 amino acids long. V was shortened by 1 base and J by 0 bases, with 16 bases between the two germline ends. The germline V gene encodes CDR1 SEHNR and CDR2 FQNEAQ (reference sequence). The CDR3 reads CASSLVDGGPNSYEQYF. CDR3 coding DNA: TGTGCCAGCAGCTTAGTCGATGGCGGCCCGAACTCCTACGAGCAGTACTTC. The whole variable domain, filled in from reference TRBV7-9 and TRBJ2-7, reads DTGVSQNPRHKITKRGQNVTFRCDPISEHNRLYWYRQTLGQGPEFLTYFQNEAQLEKSRLLSDRFSAERPKGSFSTLEIQRTEQGDSAMYLCASSLVDGGPNSYEQYFGPGTRLTVT.

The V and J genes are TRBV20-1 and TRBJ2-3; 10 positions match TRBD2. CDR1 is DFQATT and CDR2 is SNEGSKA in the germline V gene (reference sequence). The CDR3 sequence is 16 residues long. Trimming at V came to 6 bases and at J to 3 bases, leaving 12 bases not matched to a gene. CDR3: CSAMSSGSRGTDTQYF. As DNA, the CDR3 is TGCAGTGCCATGTCTAGCGGGAGTCGGGGGACAGATACGCAGTATTTT.

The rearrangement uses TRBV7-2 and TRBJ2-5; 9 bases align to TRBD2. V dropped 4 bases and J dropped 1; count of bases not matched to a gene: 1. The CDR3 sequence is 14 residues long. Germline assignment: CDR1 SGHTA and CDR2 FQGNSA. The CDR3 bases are TGTGCCAGCAGCTCGGGACTAGCCCAAGAGACCCAGTACTTC. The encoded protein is CASSSGLAQETQYF.

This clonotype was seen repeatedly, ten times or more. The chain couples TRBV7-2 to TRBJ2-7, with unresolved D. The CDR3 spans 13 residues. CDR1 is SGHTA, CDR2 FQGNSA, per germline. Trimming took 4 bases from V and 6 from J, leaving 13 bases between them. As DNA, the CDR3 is TGTGCCAGCAGCTCCCGACTGGATATCGAGCAGTACTTC. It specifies CASSSRLDIEQYF.